This TCR beta chain is drawn from a study of neurological immune-mediated disorders. General study points: TCR-beta repertoires seemed private in all groups, with no expanded CDR3 amino acid sequences shared.

PBMCs stored at -80 C, 2 million in total, were the source of the unsorted libraries. From germline, CDR1 is MDHEN and CDR2 SYDVKM. The CDR3 consists of 14 residues. TCRdb analysed the 5' RACE reads with MiXCR anew, one entry per CDR3 protein. Here the sample spans about 79,000 distinct CDR3 sequences, approximately 14% being singletons. For this clonotype: Antigen specificity is unknown. An end of the junction differs from the germline gene, which may be a read error.

The source is a woman in her fifties or sixties in good health. The chain links TRBV28 to TRBJ1-3; D call uncertain. The specimen was PBMCs. The CDR3 coding sequence is TGTGCCAGCATTTTATTGGGTTCTGTAAACACCATATATTTT. As protein: CASILLGSVNTIYF.